This T cell receptor (beta chain) is from a study of T cell responses to AZD1222 COVID-19 vaccine. The ends lost 0 bases at V and 0 bases at J; junction bases unmatched: 12. In germline, CDR1 is SGHRS, CDR2 YFSETQ. This CDR3 region has 19 residues. Findings of the study overall: Spike-wide coverage was observed for vaccine-associated CD4 TCRs, with dominant responses at 160-218 and 743-854. Spike-specific TCR repertoires showed rising breadth and depth after two AZD1222 doses. Clonal diversity was possibly underestimated; the donors were predominantly white British and more often female.

TCRdb keeps only in-frame clones here, not all; method: immunoSEQ multiplex PCR. The table lists 140,000 to 150,000 clones, just under 95% of them singletons. Regarding this clone: Its cognate antigen is unknown.

The sequence derives from an adult in good health. The sequences come from peripheral blood, collected on day 0 of AZD1222 vaccination. The J gene is TRBJ1-1, the V gene TRBV5-1; TRBD1 agrees at 9 bases. CDR3 region: CASSLGLNYRGPVNTEAFF. CDR3 in DNA: TGCGCCAGCAGCTTGGGTTTGAATTACAGGGGGCCTGTGAACACTGAAGCTTTCTTT.